This T cell receptor (beta chain) was profiled in a study of T-cell memory formation after mild COVID-19. Study-level background: The TCR clusters were mostly specific to one donor. Study-wide results and caveats: Later expanders leaned toward CD4+, whereas clones contracting from day 15 to 85 were balanced CD4/CD8.

The CDR3 loop spans 15 amino acids. Trimming removed 5 bases at V and 3 bases at J, with 14 bases between. CDR1 and CDR2 from the germline V gene are MGHRA and YSYEKL. On this clonotype: Its antigen is unidentified.

The 5'RACE method, run with constant-segment primers, produced TCR alpha and TCR beta cDNA libraries (carrying sample barcodes and UMIs). TCRdb re-called the 5' RACE reads with MiXCR, one entry per CDR3 protein. Of just over 150,000 distinct CDR3 sequences listed, about a third are singletons. The rearrangement links TRBV4-1 to TRBJ1-5; D is unclear. Material for sequencing was PBMCs or a T cell subset sorted from them (not recorded which). The receptor was isolated from an adult woman who had mild COVID-19 (a few samples of this study predate the infection). Cell type and time point are not known. The chain's CDR3 is CASSAGSKNNQPQHF. The CDR3 coding sequence is TGCGCCAGCAGCGCCGGCAGTAAGAACAATCAGCCCCAGCATTTT.